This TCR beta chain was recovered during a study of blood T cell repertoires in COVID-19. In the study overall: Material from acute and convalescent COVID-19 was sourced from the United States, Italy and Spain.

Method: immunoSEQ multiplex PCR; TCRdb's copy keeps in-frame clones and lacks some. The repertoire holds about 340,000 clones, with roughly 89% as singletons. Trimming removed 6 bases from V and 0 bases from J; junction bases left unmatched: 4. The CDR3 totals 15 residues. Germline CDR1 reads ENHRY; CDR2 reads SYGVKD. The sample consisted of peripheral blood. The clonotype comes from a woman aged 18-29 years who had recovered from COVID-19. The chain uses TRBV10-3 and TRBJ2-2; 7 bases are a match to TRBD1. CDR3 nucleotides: TGTGCCATCAGAGGGGACAGTGCGAACACCGGGGAGCTGTTTTTT. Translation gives CAIRGDSANTGELFF.